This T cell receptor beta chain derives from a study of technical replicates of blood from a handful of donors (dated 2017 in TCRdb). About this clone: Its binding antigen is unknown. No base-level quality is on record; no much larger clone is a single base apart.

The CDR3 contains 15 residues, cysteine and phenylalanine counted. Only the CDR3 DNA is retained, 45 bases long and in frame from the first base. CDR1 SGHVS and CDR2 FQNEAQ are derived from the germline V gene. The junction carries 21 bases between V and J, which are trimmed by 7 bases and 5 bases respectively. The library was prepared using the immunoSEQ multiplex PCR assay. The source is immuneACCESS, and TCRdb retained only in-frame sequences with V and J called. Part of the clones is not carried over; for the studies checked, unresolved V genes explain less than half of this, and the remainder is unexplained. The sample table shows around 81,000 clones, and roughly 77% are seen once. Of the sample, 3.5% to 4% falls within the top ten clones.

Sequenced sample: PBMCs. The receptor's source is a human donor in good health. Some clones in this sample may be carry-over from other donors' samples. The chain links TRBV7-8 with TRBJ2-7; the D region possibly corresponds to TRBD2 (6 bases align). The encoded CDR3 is CASTGWRGSMHEQYF. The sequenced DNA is TGTGCCAGCACCGGGTGGAGGGGTTCGATGCACGAGCAGTACTTC.